Presented here are 30 T cell receptor beta chains from one specimen sequenced in a study of blood T cell repertoires in COVID-19. The protocol was immunoSEQ multiplex PCR, while the TCRdb copy is restricted to in-frame clones and leaves out a portion. The table shows approximately 120,000 clones, with approximately 82% occurring only once. The sample taken for sequencing was peripheral blood. These TCRs come from a woman between 45 and 60 years old with acute or convalescent COVID-19.

This sequence joins TRBV29-1 and TRBJ2-7, with 8 positions matching TRBD2. This CDR3 region has 13 residues. Germline V CDR1 and CDR2: SQVTM, ANQGSEA. The V gene end was trimmed by 6 bases and the J gene end by 7 bases; junction bases not matched to a gene: 11. CDR3 amino acids: CSVALGRAREQYF. Here the CDR3 DNA reads TGCAGCGTGGCCCTCGGGAGGGCCCGGGAGCAGTACTTC.

This rearrangement joins TRBV27 to TRBJ2-2; 10 positions agree with TRBD1. The CDR3 extends over 14 amino acids. Trimming cost V 5 bases and J 6 bases; bases outside gene matches: 3. The V gene's germline CDR1 is MNHEY and CDR2 SMNVEV (reference sequence). The CDR3 loop is CASSRQGAPGELFF. DNA of the CDR3: TGTGCCAGCAGTCGACAGGGGGCCCCCGGGGAGCTGTTTTTT.

This chain links TRBV5-4 with TRBJ2-5; 10 nucleotides line up with TRBD2. This CDR3 comprises 18 residues. The V gene's germline CDR1 is SGHNT and CDR2 YYREEE (reference sequence). Germline trimming cut 4 bases from V and 5 bases from J; bases unmatched to any gene: 17. CDR3 in DNA: TGTGCCAGCAGCCCGAAGGGAGCGGGAGGGTCGGGGGCCGAGACCCAGTACTTC. It codes for CASSPKGAGGSGAETQYF. The full variable domain, rest sourced from reference TRBV5-4 and TRBJ2-5, is ETGVTQSPTHLIKTRGQQVTLRCSSQSGHNTVSWYQQALGQGPQFIFQYYREEENGRGNFPPRFSGLQFPNYSSELNVNALELDDSALYLCASSPKGAGGSGAETQYFGPGTRLLVL.

Here the CDR3 reads CASSLEGGRTNTEAFF. The DNA of the CDR3 is TGCGCCAGCAGCTTGGAGGGAGGCAGGACGAACACTGAAGCTTTCTTT. The V call is TRBV5-1, the J call TRBJ1-1; D not certain. This CDR3 contains 16 residues. Per germline, CDR1 SGHRS and CDR2 YFSETQ. V gave up 0 bases and J gave up 1 base, with 13 bases separating them. The whole variable domain, remainder taken from reference TRBV5-1 and TRBJ1-1, is KAGVTQTPRYLIKTRGQQVTLSCSPISGHRSVSWYQQTPGQGLQFLFEYFSETQRNKGNFPGRFSGRQFSNSRSEMNVSTLELGDSALYLCASSLEGGRTNTEAFFGQGTRLTVV.

This clone was seen a few times. V usage is TRBV5-6 and J usage is TRBJ1-2; D not resolved. Trimming removed 0 bases from V and 6 bases from J, with 12 bases in between. The germline V gene encodes CDR1 SGHDT and CDR2 YYEEEE. The CDR3 totals 14 residues. The DNA for the CDR3 is TGTGCCAGCAGCTTGGTTGGGCAGGTCCATGGCTACACCTTC. Its translation: CASSLVGQVHGYTF.

At least ten counts were recorded for this clone. V and J are TRBV19 and TRBJ1-2; 7 nucleotides match TRBD1. V dropped 8 bases and J dropped 6; count of bases not matched to a gene: 6. CDR1 and CDR2 (germline): LNHDA, SQIVND (reference sequence). The CDR3 is made up of 12 amino acids. The CDR3, as DNA: TGTGCCAGTTACATCGGGACAGATGGCTACACCTTC. It yields the protein CASYIGTDGYTF.

V is TRBV3-1 (or the pseudogene TRBV3-2) and J is TRBJ2-1; 9 nucleotides agree with TRBD1. Germline V gene data show CDR1 as LGHDT and CDR2 as YNNKEL (reference sequence). The CDR3 has 13 residues. V gave up 1 base and J gave up 8 bases; unmatched junction bases: 0. CDR3 sequence: CASSQGQGDEQFF. The CDR3 DNA is TGTGCCAGCAGCCAAGGACAGGGGGATGAGCAGTTCTTC.

The chain links TRBV10-3 to TRBJ1-3; D uncertain. The CDR3 has 14 amino acids. Germline assignment: CDR1 ENHRY and CDR2 SYGVKD. The V end lost 10 bases, the J end lost 0 bases, and 13 bases lay between the germline ends. The CDR3 DNA reads TGTGCCACTCTGACAACAAACTCTGGAAACACCATATATTTT. It specifies CATLTTNSGNTIYF.

The V call is TRBV7-9, the J call TRBJ1-1; D is possibly TRBD1 (6 bases). Trimming removed 3 bases from V and 2 bases from J, with 7 bases in between. In germline, CDR1 is SEHNR, CDR2 FQNEAQ (reference sequence). The CDR3 is 13 residues long. The CDR3 here is CASSLDSNTEAFF. For the CDR3, the DNA is TGTGCCAGCAGCTTGGACAGCAACACTGAAGCTTTCTTT.

The chain uses TRBV5-5 and TRBJ1-2; 7 nucleotides agree with TRBD1. Germline assignment: CDR1 SGHKS and CDR2 YYEKEE (reference sequence). V dropped 3 bases and J dropped 2; count of bases not matched to a gene: 1. The CDR3 runs 13 residues. This CDR3 is CASSSGQNYGYTF. The CDR3 DNA sequence: TGTGCCAGCAGCTCGGGACAGAACTATGGCTACACCTTC.

This chain uses TRBV11-2 with TRBJ2-3; D is perhaps TRBD2 (6 bases). Per germline, CDR1 SGHAT and CDR2 FQNNGV. Trimming shortened V by 4 bases and J by 2 bases, and 19 bases separated the two germline ends. This CDR3 is 17 amino acids long. The CDR3 DNA reads as TGTGCCAGCAGCTCGAGGGGCGGGGTTAGTACCACAGATACGCAGTATTTT. This codes for CASSSRGGVSTTDTQYF.

The J gene is TRBJ2-5, the V gene TRBV3-1 (or the pseudogene TRBV3-2); 9 bases are shared with TRBD2. Germline lookup yields CDR1 LGHDT and CDR2 YNNKEL (reference sequence). The CDR3 has 16 amino acids. With 2 bases clipped from V and 5 bases from J, the junction kept 9 bases outside the gene matches. The CDR3 DNA sequence: TGTGCCAGCAGCCAAATAAGCGGGGGGATTGGGGAGACCCAGTACTTC. Amino acid sequence: CASSQISGGIGETQYF.

V gene TRBV2 combines with J gene TRBJ1-5, with a tentative D call TRBD1 (5 bases). This CDR3 region has 16 residues. Germline assignment: CDR1 SNHLY and CDR2 FYNNEI. Trimming removed 1 base from V and 0 bases from J, with 10 bases in between. The CDR3 region is CASSEGGGDSNQPQHF. The DNA of the CDR3 is TGTGCCAGCAGTGAAGGTGGAGGGGATAGCAATCAGCCCCAGCATTTT.

In the case of this clone: Other DNA sequences in the same sample also yield this CDR3. The CDR3 sequence is CASSLDPGQETQYF. The CDR3, as DNA: TGCGCCAGCAGCTTGGACCCGGGCCAAGAGACCCAGTACTTC. The gene calls are TRBV5-1 and TRBJ2-5; D is unresolved. From germline, CDR1 is SGHRS and CDR2 YFSETQ. The V end was cut by 0 bases, the J end by 1 base, with 7 bases between. This CDR3 comprises 14 residues.

This clone occurred once. The chain is built from TRBV5-1 and TRBJ2-7; D ambiguous. Germline CDR1 SGHRS, CDR2 YFSETQ. The CDR3 is 13 amino acids. V lost 0 bases, J lost 1 base, and 5 bases lay in between. The CDR3 DNA is TGCGCCAGCAGCTTGGAACAGTCCTACGAGCAGTACTTC. This translates into CASSLEQSYEQYF. Together with reference TRBV5-1 and TRBJ2-7, the CDR3 gives the full variable domain: KAGVTQTPRYLIKTRGQQVTLSCSPISGHRSVSWYQQTPGQGLQFLFEYFSETQRNKGNFPGRFSGRQFSNSRSEMNVSTLELGDSALYLCASSLEQSYEQYFGPGTRLTVT.

The rearrangement joins TRBV18 to TRBJ1-2; 8 positions match TRBD1. This CDR3 spans 17 amino acids. In germline, CDR1 is KGHSH, CDR2 LQKENI. J gave up 4 bases and V 4 bases, and 14 bases lay outside the gene matches. This chain's CDR3 is CASSLQKGQVMTYGYTF. CDR3 nucleotide sequence: TGTGCCAGCTCACTCCAAAAGGGACAGGTCATGACCTATGGCTACACCTTC.

This clone was observed a handful of times. V is TRBV29-1 and J is TRBJ2-3; 10 bases fit TRBD1. CDR3 length equals 15 residues. V lost 7 bases to trimming and J lost 4 bases; unmatched junction nucleotides: 11. Germline CDR1 is SQVTM and CDR2 is ANQGSEA. The CDR3 DNA is TGCAGCGCCCGCCAGACAGGGGGCGCATCAGATACGCAGTATTTT. Encoded protein: CSARQTGGASDTQYF.

The CDR3: CASSLESNQPQHF. In nucleotides, the CDR3 is TGTGCCAGCAGCTTAGAGTCAAATCAGCCCCAGCATTTT. V is TRBV11-2 and J is TRBJ1-5; D ambiguous. The V gene lost 0 bases and the J gene lost 4 bases, with 4 bases spanning the gap. The CDR3 totals 13 residues. Per germline, CDR1 SGHAT and CDR2 FQNNGV.

The CDR3 spells CSVEGLAGSDTQYF. DNA of the CDR3: TGCAGCGTTGAAGGACTAGCGGGATCAGATACGCAGTATTTT. The rearrangement uses TRBV29-1 and TRBJ2-3; TRBD2 matches 11 bases. Germline loops: CDR1 SQVTM, CDR2 ANQGSEA. Trimming at V came to 1 base and at J to 4 bases, leaving 1 base not matched to a gene. This CDR3 region has 14 residues.

This clone was detected only a few times. J is TRBJ2-3 and V is TRBV15; 7 bases map to TRBD2. Losses at the gene ends were 3 bases for V and 0 bases for J; bases not matched to a gene: 3. The CDR3 has 15 residues. Germline loops: CDR1 LNHNV, CDR2 YYDKDF (reference sequence). The CDR3 loop is CATSRKAGSTDTQYF. CDR3 bases: TGTGCCACCAGCAGGAAAGCGGGAAGCACAGATACGCAGTATTTT.

This sequence joins TRBV7-3 and TRBJ1-6; D may be TRBD1 (5 bases). CDR3 size: 15 residues. The germline gives CDR1 SGHTA, CDR2 FQGTGA. V gave up 5 bases and J gave up 7 bases, with 15 bases separating them. The CDR3 here is CASSLAGRPNSPLHF. CDR3 coding DNA: TGTGCCAGCAGCCTCGCAGGGCGACCCAATTCACCCCTCCACTTT.

The chain carries TRBV3-1 (or the pseudogene TRBV3-2) and TRBJ1-1; 9 bases line up with TRBD1. The V segment lost 5 bases and the J segment 4 bases; nucleotides outside the gene matches: 5. This CDR3 is built from 14 residues. The germline CDR1 and CDR2 sequences are LGHDT and YNNKEL (reference sequence). The CDR3 loop reads CASSFRQGVTEAFF. In DNA form, the CDR3 reads TGTGCCAGCAGCTTTCGACAGGGGGTCACTGAAGCTTTCTTT.

CDR3 in DNA: TGTGCCAGCAGCCTAGGGACTAGCGGGGGGAACGAGCAGTACTTC. It codes for CASSLGTSGGNEQYF. The chain employs TRBV3-1 (or the pseudogene TRBV3-2) and TRBJ2-7, with TRBD2 matching over 15 bases. The CDR3 covers 15 residues. Trimming at V came to 4 bases and at J to 5 bases, leaving 3 bases not matched to a gene. Germline V gene lookup returns CDR1 LGHDT and CDR2 YNNKEL (reference sequence).

This rearrangement joins TRBV5-5 to TRBJ2-2; 7 nucleotides line up with TRBD1. CDR1 and CDR2 from the germline V gene are SGHKS and YYEKEE (reference sequence). With V trimmed by 2 bases and J by 5 bases, 9 bases remained unmatched. This CDR3 comprises 16 residues. This CDR3 reads CASSFLTGVGTGELFF. DNA of the CDR3: TGTGCCAGCAGCTTCCTAACAGGGGTTGGGACCGGGGAGCTGTTTTTT.

V and J are TRBV6-6 and TRBJ1-5, with 7 bases matching TRBD1. The CDR3 is 14 amino acids. Trimming at V came to 2 bases and at J to 6 bases, leaving 4 bases not matched to a gene. Germline CDR1 and CDR2: MNHNY and SVGAGI (reference sequence). The CDR3 region has the DNA TGTGCCAGCAGTTACAGGGGGCATGGTCAGCCCCAGCATTTT. This encodes CASSYRGHGQPQHF.

DNA for the CDR3: TGTGCCAGCGGGACTAGCGGGAGCCACGAGCAGTACTTC. Protein: CASGTSGSHEQYF. The V gene is TRBV7-9, the J gene TRBJ2-7; 14 bases are shared with TRBD2. The CDR3 extends over 13 amino acids. Germline CDR1 SEHNR, CDR2 FQNEAQ (reference sequence). V dropped 8 bases and J dropped 5; count of bases not matched to a gene: 2. The full variable domain, rest sourced from reference TRBV7-9 and TRBJ2-7, is DTGVSQNPRHKITKRGQNVTFRCDPISEHNRLYWYRQTLGQGPEFLTYFQNEAQLEKSRLLSDRFSAERPKGSFSTLEIQRTEQGDSAMYLCASGTSGSHEQYFGPGTRLTVT.

This chain links TRBV30 with TRBJ1-1; TRBD1 might be the D (6 bases). The CDR3 runs to 14 residues. Germline CDR1 GTSNPN, CDR2 SVGIG (reference sequence). V dropped 3 bases and J dropped 7 bases, with 18 bases sitting between them. This chain's CDR3 is CAWRPQGHSIEAFF. In nucleotides, the CDR3 is TGTGCCTGGAGACCACAGGGACATTCCATTGAAGCTTTCTTT.

This clone has a handful of counts. V usage is TRBV19 and J usage is TRBJ1-1; possible D gene TRBD1, 5 bases. CDR3 length equals 16 residues. Germline V lookup: CDR1 LNHDA, CDR2 SQIVND (reference sequence). Trimming cost V 1 base and J 1 base, with 13 bases left between them. The CDR3 is CASSIVAGRGNTEAFF. In DNA, the CDR3 is TGTGCCAGTAGTATAGTGGCGGGGAGGGGGAACACTGAAGCTTTCTTT.

There are a few counts of this clone. The rearrangement links TRBV9 to TRBJ1-4, with 7 bases lining up with TRBD1. In germline, CDR1 is SGDLS, CDR2 YYNGEE. The length of the CDR3 is 14 residues. V gave up 4 bases and J gave up 5 bases; unmatched junction bases: 5. The CDR3 spells CASSRDSQNEKLFF. In DNA form, the CDR3 reads TGTGCCAGCAGCCGGGACAGTCAAAATGAAAAACTGTTTTTT.

This clone was seen a few times. The genes are TRBV28 and TRBJ1-2; 8 bases align to TRBD1. The CDR3 extends over 14 amino acids. After removal of 5 bases from V and 1 base from J, the junction contained 3 bases not matched to a gene. Germline assignment: CDR1 MDHEN and CDR2 SYDVKM. The CDR3 loop reads CASSGTGVNYGYTF. In nucleotides, the CDR3 is TGTGCCAGCAGTGGGACAGGAGTTAACTATGGCTACACCTTC.